This T cell receptor (beta chain) was identified in a study of T cells in tuberculosis. About the study: T cells were selected with CD1B tetramers loaded with glucose monomycolate. Blood was taken before or within 7 days of anti-tuberculosis therapy.

The time point is: new active TB diagnosis, blood taken before or within 7 days of starting treatment. Tuberculosis was confirmed by positive sputum smear and/or M. tuberculosis culture. Note on this clone: Its antigen is still unknown.

Overall study findings and caveats: GMM-specific TCRs were nearer to active tuberculosis alpha repertoires, suggesting expansion.

Data came from immunoSEQ multiplex PCR; TCRdb stores just in-frame clones and leaves some out. The sample contains around 33,000 clones, about 90% of which appear only once. V gave up 7 bases and J gave up 4 bases, with 5 bases separating them. This CDR3 is 11 amino acids long. Per the germline V gene, CDR1 is LNHDA and CDR2 is SQIVND (reference sequence). The sample in question was PBMCs, obtained at tuberculosis diagnosis. This TCR derives from an adult with tuberculosis. Some clones in this sample may be carry-over from other donors' samples. V gene TRBV19 combines with J gene TRBJ1-3; D unresolved. The CDR3 protein is CASTLGNTIYF. CDR3 in DNA: TGTGCCAGTACATTGGGAAACACCATATATTTT.